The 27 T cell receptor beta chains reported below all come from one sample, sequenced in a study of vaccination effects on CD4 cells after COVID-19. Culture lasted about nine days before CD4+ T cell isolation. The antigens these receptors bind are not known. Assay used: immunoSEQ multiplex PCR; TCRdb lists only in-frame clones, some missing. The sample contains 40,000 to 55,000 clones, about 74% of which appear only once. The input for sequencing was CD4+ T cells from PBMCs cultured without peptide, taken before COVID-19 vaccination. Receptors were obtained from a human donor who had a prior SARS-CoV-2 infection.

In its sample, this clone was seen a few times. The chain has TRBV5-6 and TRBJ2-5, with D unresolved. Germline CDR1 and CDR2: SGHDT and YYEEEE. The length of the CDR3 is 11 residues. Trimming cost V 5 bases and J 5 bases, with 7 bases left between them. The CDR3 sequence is CASSDRETQYF. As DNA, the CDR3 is TGTGCCAGCAGTGATCGGGAGACCCAGTACTTC.

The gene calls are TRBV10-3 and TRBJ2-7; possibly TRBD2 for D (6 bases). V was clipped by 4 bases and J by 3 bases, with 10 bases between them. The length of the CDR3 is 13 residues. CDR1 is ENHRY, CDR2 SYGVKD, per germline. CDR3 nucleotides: TGTGCCATCAGTGCGGGGGAATACTACGAGCAGTACTTC. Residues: CAISAGEYYEQYF.

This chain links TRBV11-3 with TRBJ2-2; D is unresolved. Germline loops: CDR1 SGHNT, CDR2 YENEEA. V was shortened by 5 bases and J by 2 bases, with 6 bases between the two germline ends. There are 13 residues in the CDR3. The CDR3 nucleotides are TGTGCCAGCAGCGTTCGAAACACCGGGGAGCTGTTTTTT. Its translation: CASSVRNTGELFF.

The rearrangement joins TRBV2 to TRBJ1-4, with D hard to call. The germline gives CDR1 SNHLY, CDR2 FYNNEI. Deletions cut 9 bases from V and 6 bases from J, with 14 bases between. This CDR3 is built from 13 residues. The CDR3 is CARGGRSDEKLFF. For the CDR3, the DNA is TGTGCCAGAGGAGGGCGTTCCGATGAAAAACTGTTTTTT.

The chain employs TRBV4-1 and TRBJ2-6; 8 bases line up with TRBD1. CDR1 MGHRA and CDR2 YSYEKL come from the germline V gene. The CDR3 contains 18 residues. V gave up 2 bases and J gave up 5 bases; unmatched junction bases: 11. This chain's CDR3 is CASSQPPLDRARANVLTF. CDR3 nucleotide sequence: TGCGCCAGCAGCCAACCACCGCTGGACAGGGCGCGGGCCAACGTCCTGACTTTC.

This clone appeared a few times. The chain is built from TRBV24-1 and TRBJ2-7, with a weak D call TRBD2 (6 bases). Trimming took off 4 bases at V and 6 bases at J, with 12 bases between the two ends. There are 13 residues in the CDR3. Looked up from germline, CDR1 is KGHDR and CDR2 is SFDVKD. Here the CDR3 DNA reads TGTGCCACCAGTGAGTACCAGGGAGGCGAGCAGTACTTC. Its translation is CATSEYQGGEQYF.

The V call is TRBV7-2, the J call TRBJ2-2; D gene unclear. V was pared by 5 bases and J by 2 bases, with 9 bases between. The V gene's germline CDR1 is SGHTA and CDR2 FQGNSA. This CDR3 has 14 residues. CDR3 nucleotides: TGTGCCAGCAGCCCCCAGTTAAACACCGGGGAGCTGTTTTTT. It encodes CASSPQLNTGELFF.

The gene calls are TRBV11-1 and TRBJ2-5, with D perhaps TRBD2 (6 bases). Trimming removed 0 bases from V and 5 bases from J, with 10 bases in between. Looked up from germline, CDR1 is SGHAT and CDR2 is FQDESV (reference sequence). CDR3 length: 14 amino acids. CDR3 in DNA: TGTGCCAGCAGCTTAGCATGGGGGGACGAGACCCAGTACTTC. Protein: CASSLAWGDETQYF.

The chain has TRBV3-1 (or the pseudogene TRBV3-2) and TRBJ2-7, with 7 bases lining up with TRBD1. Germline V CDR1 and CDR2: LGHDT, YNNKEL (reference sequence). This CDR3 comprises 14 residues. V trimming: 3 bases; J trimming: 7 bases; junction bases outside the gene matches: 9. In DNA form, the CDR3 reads TGTGCCAGCAGCCAGGGCAGCAGGGGGAAAGAGCAGTACTTC. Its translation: CASSQGSRGKEQYF.

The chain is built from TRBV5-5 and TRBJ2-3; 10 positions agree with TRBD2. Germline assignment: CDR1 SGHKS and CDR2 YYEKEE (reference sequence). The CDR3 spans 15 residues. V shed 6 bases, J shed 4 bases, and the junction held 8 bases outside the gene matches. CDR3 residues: CASTVDSGRPDTQYF. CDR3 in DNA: TGTGCCAGCACGGTAGATAGCGGGAGGCCAGATACGCAGTATTTT. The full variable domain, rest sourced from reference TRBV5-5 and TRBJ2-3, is DAGVTQSPTHLIKTRGQQVTLRCSPISGHKSVSWYQQVLGQGPQFIFQYYEKEERGRGNFPDRFSARQFPNYSSELNVNALLLGDSALYLCASTVDSGRPDTQYFGPGTRLTVL.

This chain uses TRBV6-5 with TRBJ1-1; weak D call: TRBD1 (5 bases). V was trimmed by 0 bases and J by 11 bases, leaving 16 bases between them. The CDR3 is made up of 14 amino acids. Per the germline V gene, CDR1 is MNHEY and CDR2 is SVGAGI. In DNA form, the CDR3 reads TGTGCCAGCAGTTACTCTTTTGAGCAGGGTGGTGCTTTCTTT. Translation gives CASSYSFEQGGAFF.

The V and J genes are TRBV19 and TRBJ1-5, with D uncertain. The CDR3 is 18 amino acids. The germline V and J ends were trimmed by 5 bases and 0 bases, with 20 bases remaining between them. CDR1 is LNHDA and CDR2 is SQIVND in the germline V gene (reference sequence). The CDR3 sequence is CASSPRKFLYVSNQPQHF. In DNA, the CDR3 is TGTGCCAGTAGTCCACGCAAGTTCCTATACGTTAGCAATCAGCCCCAGCATTTT.

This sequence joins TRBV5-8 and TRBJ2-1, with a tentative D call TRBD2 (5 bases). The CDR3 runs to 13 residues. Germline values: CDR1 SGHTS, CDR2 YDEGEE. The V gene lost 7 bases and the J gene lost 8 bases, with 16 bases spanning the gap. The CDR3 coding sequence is TGTGCCAGCCCAAGAGGGAGAGGGTATGAGCAGTTCTTC. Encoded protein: CASPRGRGYEQFF.

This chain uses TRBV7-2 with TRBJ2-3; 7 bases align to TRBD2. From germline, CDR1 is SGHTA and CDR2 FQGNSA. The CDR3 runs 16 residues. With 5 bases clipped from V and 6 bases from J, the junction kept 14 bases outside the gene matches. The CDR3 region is CASSGSGGRREDTQYF. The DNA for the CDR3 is TGTGCCAGCAGCGGTTCGGGCGGGAGACGTGAGGATACGCAGTATTTT.

The CDR3 loop reads CASSVGGGGNTEAFF. The CDR3 coding sequence is TGTGCCAGCAGCGTAGGAGGGGGCGGAAACACTGAAGCTTTCTTT. The rearrangement joins TRBV9 to TRBJ1-1, with 7 bases fitting TRBD1. Trimming took 0 bases from V and 2 from J; bases not matched to a gene: 4. CDR1 and CDR2 from the germline V gene are SGDLS and YYNGEE. CDR3 size: 15 residues.

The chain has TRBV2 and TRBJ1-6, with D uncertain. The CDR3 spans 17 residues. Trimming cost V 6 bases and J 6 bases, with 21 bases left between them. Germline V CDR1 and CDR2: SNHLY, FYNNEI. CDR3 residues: CASRTNFGDSGNSPLHF. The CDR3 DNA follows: TGTGCCAGCAGAACTAACTTCGGGGATTCGGGTAATTCACCCCTCCACTTT.

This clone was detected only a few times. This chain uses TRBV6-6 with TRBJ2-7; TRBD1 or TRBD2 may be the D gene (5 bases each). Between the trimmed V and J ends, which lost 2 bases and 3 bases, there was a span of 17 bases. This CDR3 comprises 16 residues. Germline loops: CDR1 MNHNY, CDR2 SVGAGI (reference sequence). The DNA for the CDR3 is TGTGCCAGCAGTTACCCCCGGGGCGGGTATTTCTACGAGCAGTACTTC. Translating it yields CASSYPRGGYFYEQYF.

The CDR3 region has the DNA TGTGCCTGGACGAGGACAGGGTCGCAGCAGCCCCAGCATTTT. This gives the protein CAWTRTGSQQPQHF. The rearrangement uses TRBV30 and TRBJ1-5; 8 bases fit TRBD1. Germline-derived CDR1 and CDR2 are GTSNPN and SVGIG (reference sequence). The CDR3 is 14 residues long. V gave up 4 bases and J gave up 7 bases; unmatched junction bases: 9. Looking up the rest from reference TRBV30 and TRBJ1-5 gives the full variable domain: SQTIHQWPATLVQPVGSPLSLECTVEGTSNPNLYWYRQAAGRGLQLLFYSVGIGQISSEVPQNLSASRPQDRQFILSSKKLLLSDSGFYLCAWTRTGSQQPQHFGDGTRLSIL.

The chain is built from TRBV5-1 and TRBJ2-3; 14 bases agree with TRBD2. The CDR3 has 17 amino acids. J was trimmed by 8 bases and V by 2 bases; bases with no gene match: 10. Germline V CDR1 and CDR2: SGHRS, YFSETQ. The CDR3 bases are TGCGCCAGCAGCTTAAGTCTCGGGACTAGCGGGAGAGGTACGCAGTATTTT. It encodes CASSLSLGTSGRGTQYF.

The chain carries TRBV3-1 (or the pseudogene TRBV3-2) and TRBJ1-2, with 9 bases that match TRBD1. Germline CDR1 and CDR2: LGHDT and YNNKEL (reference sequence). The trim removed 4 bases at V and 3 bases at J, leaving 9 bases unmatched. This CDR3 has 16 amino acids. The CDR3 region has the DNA TGTGCCAGCAGCCGTGGGACAGGGCACCGCTACTATGGCTACACCTTC. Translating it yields CASSRGTGHRYYGYTF.

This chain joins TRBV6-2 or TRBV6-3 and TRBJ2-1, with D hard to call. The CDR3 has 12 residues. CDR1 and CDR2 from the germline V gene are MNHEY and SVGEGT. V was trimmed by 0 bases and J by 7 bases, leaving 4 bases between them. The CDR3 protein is CASSYSHNEQFF. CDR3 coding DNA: TGTGCCAGCAGTTACTCTCATAATGAGCAGTTCTTC.

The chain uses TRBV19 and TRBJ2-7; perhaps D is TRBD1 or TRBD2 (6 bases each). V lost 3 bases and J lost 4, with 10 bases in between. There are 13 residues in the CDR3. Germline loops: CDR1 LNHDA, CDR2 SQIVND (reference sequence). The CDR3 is CASSMGGAYEQYF. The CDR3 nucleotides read TGTGCCAGTAGTATGGGGGGCGCGTACGAGCAGTACTTC.

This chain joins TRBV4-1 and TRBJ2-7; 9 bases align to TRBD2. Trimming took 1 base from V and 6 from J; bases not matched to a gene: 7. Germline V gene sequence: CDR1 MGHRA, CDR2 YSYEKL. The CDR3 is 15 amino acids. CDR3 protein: CASSQVLRGGGEQYF. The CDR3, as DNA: TGCGCCAGCAGCCAAGTATTGCGGGGGGGCGGCGAGCAGTACTTC.

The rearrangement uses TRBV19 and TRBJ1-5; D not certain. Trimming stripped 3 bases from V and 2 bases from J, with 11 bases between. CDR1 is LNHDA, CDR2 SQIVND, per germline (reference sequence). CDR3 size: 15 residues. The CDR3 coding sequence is TGTGCCAGTAGTATCTACTGGGATGGCAATCAGCCCCAGCATTTT. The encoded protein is CASSIYWDGNQPQHF.

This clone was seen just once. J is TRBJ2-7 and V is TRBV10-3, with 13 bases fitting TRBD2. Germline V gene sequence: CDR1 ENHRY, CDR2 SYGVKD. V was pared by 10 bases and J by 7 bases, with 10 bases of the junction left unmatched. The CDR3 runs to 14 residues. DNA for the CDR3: TGTGCCACCAAAGGGACTAGCGGGAATCGAGAGCAGTACTTC. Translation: CATKGTSGNREQYF.

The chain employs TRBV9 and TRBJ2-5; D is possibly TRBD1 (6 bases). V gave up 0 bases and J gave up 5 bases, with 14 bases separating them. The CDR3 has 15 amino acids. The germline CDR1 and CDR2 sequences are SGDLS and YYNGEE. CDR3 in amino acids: CASSVEGTGMETQYF. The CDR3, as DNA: TGTGCCAGCAGCGTAGAGGGAACAGGGATGGAGACCCAGTACTTC.

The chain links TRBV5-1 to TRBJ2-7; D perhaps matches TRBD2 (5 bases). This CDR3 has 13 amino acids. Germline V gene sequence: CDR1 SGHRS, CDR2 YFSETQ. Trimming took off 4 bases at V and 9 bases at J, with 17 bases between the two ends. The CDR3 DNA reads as TGCGCCAGCAGCCTTGGGTGGGGTGAGGGGCAGTACTTC. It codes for CASSLGWGEGQYF.